The rows below give T cell receptor beta chains drawn from one sample of a study of OX40 agonist ivuxolimab in advanced cancers. TCRdb keeps only in-frame clones here, not all; method: immunoSEQ multiplex PCR. Of 74,000 or so clones listed, 75% to 90% were seen once; the top ten hold 2% to 2.5%. The sample in question was CD4+ or CD8+ T cells sorted from blood, obtained in a trial of the OX40 agonist ivuxolimab. The source is an adult with an advanced solid tumor such as melanoma, head and neck, liver or kidney cancer. Each CDR3 is given with its conserved first and last residue. Each record gives: J gene, V gene, clone size, D gene, CDR3 protein, CDR3 DNA. A D gene is named only where the DNA matches it firmly. The size of a clone is reported for some rows only, either as once, few or many, or as a class for expanded clones.

TRBJ1-5 TRBV2 NA NA CASSEAGKRQHF TGTGCCAGCAGTGAAGCAGGGAAGCGCCAGCATTTT
TRBJ2-7 TRBV2 NA NA CASSLRQKSTSYEQYF TGTGCCAGCAGTCTAAGACAGAAATCAACCTCCTACGAGCAGTACTTC
TRBJ1-2 TRBV5-4 NA NA CASSLLPRGDGYTF TGTGCCAGCAGCTTGTTGCCCAGGGGTGATGGCTACACCTTC
TRBJ2-5 TRBV29-1 once NA CSVERSGETQYF TGCAGCGTTGAAAGGTCCGGAGAGACCCAGTACTTC
TRBJ1-5 TRBV15 NA NA CATRDRYSNQPQHF TGTGCCACCCGGGACCGCTATAGCAATCAGCCCCAGCATTTT
TRBJ2-1 TRBV5-4 NA NA CASSSRVGGDNEQFF TGTGCCAGCAGCTCACGCGTCGGAGGTGACAATGAGCAGTTCTTC
TRBJ2-1 TRBV6-5 NA NA CASSYSYRYNEQFF TGTGCCAGCAGTTACTCGTACAGATACAATGAGCAGTTCTTC
TRBJ2-1 TRBV9 NA NA CASSPLLSSYNEQFF TGTGCCAGCAGCCCCTTATTGAGCTCCTACAATGAGCAGTTCTTC
TRBJ1-1 TRBV7-8 NA NA CASSLGGGVGTEAFF TGTGCCAGCAGCTTAGGCGGGGGGGTGGGCACTGAAGCTTTCTTT
TRBJ2-5 TRBV28 NA TRBD1 CASSLTGTGGLETQYF TGTGCCAGCAGCTTAACCGGGACAGGGGGCCTGGAGACCCAGTACTTC
TRBJ1-5 TRBV15 NA NA CATSRDLWGGRGFNQPQHF TGTGCCACCAGCAGAGATCTTTGGGGGGGCAGGGGCTTTAATCAGCCCCAGCATTTT
TRBJ1-5 TRBV10-3 NA NA CAISESGGFNQPQHF TGTGCCATCAGTGAGTCTGGGGGCTTCAATCAGCCCCAGCATTTT
TRBJ1-3 TRBV6-5 once NA CASSGGISSGNTIYF TGTGCCAGCAGTGGGGGAATAAGCTCTGGAAACACCATATATTTT
TRBJ2-5 TRBV5-1 NA NA CASSLADRETQYF TGCGCCAGCAGCTTGGCAGACCGAGAGACCCAGTACTTC
TRBJ1-4 TRBV19 few NA CASSIGGGPNEKLFF TGTGCCAGTAGTATTGGCGGGGGGCCAAATGAAAAACTGTTTTTT
TRBJ1-1 TRBV6-4 NA NA CASSDHIYPEAFF TGTGCCAGCAGTGACCATATCTATCCTGAAGCTTTCTTT
TRBJ1-4 TRBV15 NA NA CATSREVVGEKLFF TGTGCCACCAGCAGAGAGGTGGTGGGGGAAAAACTGTTTTTT
TRBJ2-2 TRBV15 NA NA CATSRDITGELFF TGTGCCACCAGCAGAGATATAACCGGGGAGCTGTTTTTT
TRBJ2-1 TRBV9 NA NA CASSPRRGSYNEQFF TGTGCCAGCAGCCCCCGTAGGGGCTCCTACAATGAGCAGTTCTTC
TRBJ1-5 TRBV7-2 NA NA CASSFYRNNDQPQHF TGTGCCAGCAGCTTTTACAGGAATAACGATCAGCCCCAGCATTTT
TRBJ1-1 TRBV28 NA NA CASSSPRDTLDLEAFF TGTGCCAGCAGTTCCCCTCGGGACACCCTAGACCTTGAAGCTTTCTTT
TRBJ1-2 TRBV7-2 few TRBD1 CASSPRTGSGYGYTF TGTGCCAGCAGCCCGAGGACAGGGTCCGGGTATGGCTACACCTTC
TRBJ1-1 TRBV19 few TRBD1 CASSIVNRGTEAFF TGTGCCAGTAGTATAGTTAACAGGGGTACTGAAGCTTTCTTT
TRBJ1-1 TRBV18 few NA CASSRKGTEAFF TGTGCCAGCTCCCGAAAGGGCACTGAAGCTTTCTTT
TRBJ2-2 TRBV29-1 NA NA CSGFGGGGDTGELFF TGCAGCGGGTTTGGAGGCGGAGGAGACACCGGGGAGCTGTTTTTT
TRBJ2-7 TRBV7-2 NA NA CASSLTAGYEQYF TGTGCCAGCAGCTTAACAGCCGGCTACGAGCAGTACTTC
TRBJ2-3 TRBV25-1 NA NA CASSEYHSSTDTQYF TGTGCCAGCAGTGAATATCATAGCAGCACAGATACGCAGTATTTT
TRBJ2-3 TRBV25-1 NA TRBD1 CASRARTGKNATDTQYF TGTGCCAGCAGGGCCCGGACAGGGAAGAACGCGACAGATACGCAGTATTTT
TRBJ2-3 TRBV28 NA TRBD2 CASSFFAGGIFPFTDTQYF TGTGCCAGCAGTTTCTTCGCGGGAGGGATATTCCCTTTCACAGATACGCAGTATTTT
TRBJ2-2 TRBV11-3 NA NA CASSLGDANTGELFF TGTGCCAGCAGCTTAGGGGATGCGAACACCGGGGAGCTGTTTTTT
TRBJ1-1 TRBV30 NA NA CAWGVGRAFF TGTGCCTGGGGTGTGGGACGAGCTTTCTTT
TRBJ1-2 TRBV5-5 NA TRBD1 CASSLAGTEIRSYGYTF TGTGCCAGCAGCTTGGCCGGGACAGAAATTCGGAGCTATGGCTACACCTTC
TRBJ2-1 TRBV27 NA NA CANWGNEQFF TGTGCCAACTGGGGCAATGAGCAGTTCTTC
TRBJ1-2 TRBV6-5 NA TRBD1 CASSKDLTGTGYTF TGTGCCAGCAGTAAGGACCTGACAGGGACTGGCTACACCTTC
TRBJ1-4 TRBV7-3 NA NA CASRPVATNEKLFF TGTGCCAGCAGGCCAGTTGCAACTAATGAAAAACTGTTTTTT
TRBJ2-1 TRBV7-2 NA TRBD1 CASSRTGSYNEQFF TGTGCCAGCAGTCGGACAGGGTCCTACAATGAGCAGTTCTTC
TRBJ2-2 TRBV18 NA NA CASSPLSGAGELFF TGTGCCAGCTCACCACTTTCGGGAGCGGGGGAGCTGTTTTTT
TRBJ2-1 TRBV18 NA NA CASSPPSQVYEQFF TGTGCCAGCTCACCACCCTCCCAAGTGTATGAGCAGTTCTTC
TRBJ2-3 TRBV5-1 NA NA CASSRTPDSSDTQYF TGCGCCAGCAGCCGCACCCCGGACAGCTCGGATACGCAGTATTTT
TRBJ2-5 TRBV5-1 NA NA CASSLAQKNSQETQYF TGCGCCAGCAGCTTGGCCCAAAAAAACAGTCAAGAGACCCAGTACTTC
TRBJ2-7 TRBV27 NA NA CASKRQGGSYEQYF TGTGCCAGCAAGCGGCAGGGGGGGTCCTACGAGCAGTACTTC
TRBJ2-2 TRBV25-1 NA NA CASSDSLLTGELFF TGTGCCAGCAGTGATTCTCTGCTCACCGGGGAGCTGTTTTTT
TRBJ2-2 TRBV10-1 NA TRBD1 CASSETDRGELFF TGCGCCAGCAGTGAGACGGACAGGGGGGAGCTGTTTTTT